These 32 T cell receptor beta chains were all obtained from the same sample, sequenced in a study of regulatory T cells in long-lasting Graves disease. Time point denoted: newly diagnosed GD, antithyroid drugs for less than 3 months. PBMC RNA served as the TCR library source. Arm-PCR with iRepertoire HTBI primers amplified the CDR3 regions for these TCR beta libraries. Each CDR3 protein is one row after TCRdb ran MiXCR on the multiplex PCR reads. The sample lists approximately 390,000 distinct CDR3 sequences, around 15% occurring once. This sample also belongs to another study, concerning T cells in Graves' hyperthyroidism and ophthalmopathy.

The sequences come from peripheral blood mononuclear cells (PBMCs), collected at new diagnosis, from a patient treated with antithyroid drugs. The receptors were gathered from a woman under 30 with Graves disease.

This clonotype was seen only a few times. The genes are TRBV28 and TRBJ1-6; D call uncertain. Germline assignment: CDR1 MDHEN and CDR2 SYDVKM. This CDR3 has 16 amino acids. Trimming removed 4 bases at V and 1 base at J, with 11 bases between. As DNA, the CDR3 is TGTGCCAGCAGTTGTGACTCGAGGTCCTATAATTCACCCCTCCACTTT. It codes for CASSCDSRSYNSPLHF.

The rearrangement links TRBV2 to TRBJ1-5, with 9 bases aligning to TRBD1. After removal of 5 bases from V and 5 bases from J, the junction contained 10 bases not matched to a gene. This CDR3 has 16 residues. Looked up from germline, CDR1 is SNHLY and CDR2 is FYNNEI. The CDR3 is CASSLSGTGRDQPQHF. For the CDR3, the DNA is TGTGCCAGCAGTTTGTCCGGGACAGGGCGTGATCAGCCCCAGCATTTT.

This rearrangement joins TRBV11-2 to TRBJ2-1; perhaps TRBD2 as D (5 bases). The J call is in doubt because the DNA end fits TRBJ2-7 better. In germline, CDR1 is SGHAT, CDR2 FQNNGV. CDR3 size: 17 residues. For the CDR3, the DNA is TGTGCCAGCAGCTTAGAGGGAGTAGTTGGGTCCTACAATGAGCAGTACTTC. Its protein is CASSLEGVVGSYNEQYF.

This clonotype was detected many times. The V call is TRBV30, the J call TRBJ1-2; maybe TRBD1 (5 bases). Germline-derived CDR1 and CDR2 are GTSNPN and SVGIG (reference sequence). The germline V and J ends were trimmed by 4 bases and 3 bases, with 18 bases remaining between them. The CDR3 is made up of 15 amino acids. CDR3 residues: CAWTPWAGSDYGYTF. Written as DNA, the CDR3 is TGTGCCTGGACCCCGTGGGCAGGGTCGGACTATGGCTACACCTTC.

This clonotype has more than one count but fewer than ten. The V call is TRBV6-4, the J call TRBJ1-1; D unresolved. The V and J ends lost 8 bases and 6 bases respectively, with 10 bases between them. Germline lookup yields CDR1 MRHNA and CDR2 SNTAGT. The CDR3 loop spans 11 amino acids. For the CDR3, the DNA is TGTGCCAGCGGTACTCGCGCTGAAGCTTTCTTT. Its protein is CASGTRAEAFF.

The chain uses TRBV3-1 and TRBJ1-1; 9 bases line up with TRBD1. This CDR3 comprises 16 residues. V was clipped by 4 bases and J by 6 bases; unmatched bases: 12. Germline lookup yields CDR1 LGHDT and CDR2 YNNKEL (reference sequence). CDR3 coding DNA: TGTGCCAGCAGCCCCGTTTCGGGACAGGGTGCCCCTGAAGCTTTCTTT. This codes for CASSPVSGQGAPEAFF.

CDR3 residues: CASRTGRSMNTEAFF. Here the CDR3 DNA reads TGTGCCAGCAGGACCGGGCGGAGTATGAACACTGAAGCTTTCTTT. The chain uses TRBV11-1 and TRBJ1-1; D not resolved. From germline, CDR1 is SGHAT and CDR2 FQDESV (reference sequence). V lost 6 bases, J lost 0 bases, and 14 bases lay in between. CDR3 size: 15 residues.

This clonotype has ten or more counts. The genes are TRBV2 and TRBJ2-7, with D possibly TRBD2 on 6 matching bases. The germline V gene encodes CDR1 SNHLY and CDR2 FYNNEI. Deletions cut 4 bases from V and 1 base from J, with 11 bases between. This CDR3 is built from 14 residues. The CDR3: CASSVGRGSYEQYF. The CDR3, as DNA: TGTGCCAGCAGTGTCGGCCGGGGGTCCTACGAGCAGTACTTC.

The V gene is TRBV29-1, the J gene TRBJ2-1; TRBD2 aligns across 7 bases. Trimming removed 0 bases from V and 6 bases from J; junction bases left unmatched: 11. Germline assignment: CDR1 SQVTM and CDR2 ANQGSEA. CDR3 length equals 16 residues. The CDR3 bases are TGCAGCGTTGAAGATCCCCTGACGGGAGGCCTCAATGAGCAGTTCTTC. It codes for CSVEDPLTGGLNEQFF.

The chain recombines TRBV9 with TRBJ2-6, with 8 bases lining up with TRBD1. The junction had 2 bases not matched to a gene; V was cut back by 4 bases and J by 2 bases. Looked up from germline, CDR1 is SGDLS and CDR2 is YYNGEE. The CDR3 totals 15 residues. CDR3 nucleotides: TGTGCCAGCAGCACGACAGGGGCTGGGGCCAACGTCCTGACTTTC. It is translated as CASSTTGAGANVLTF.

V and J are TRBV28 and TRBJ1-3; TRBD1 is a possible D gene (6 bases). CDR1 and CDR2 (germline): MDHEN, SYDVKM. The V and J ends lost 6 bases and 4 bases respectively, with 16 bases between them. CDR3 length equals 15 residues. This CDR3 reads CASREQGTRGNTIYF. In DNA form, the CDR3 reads TGTGCCAGCAGGGAGCAGGGGACCCGAGGAAACACCATATATTTT.

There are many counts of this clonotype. CDR3 amino acids: CASSQGLRITGELFF. The CDR3 DNA follows: TGTGCCAGTAGCCAGGGGCTTCGTATCACCGGGGAGCTGTTTTTT. The V gene is TRBV19, the J gene TRBJ2-2; D perhaps matches TRBD1 (6 bases). The CDR3 length is 15 residues. Germline assignment: CDR1 LNHDA and CDR2 SQIVND (reference sequence). The V end was cut by 6 bases, the J end by 4 bases, with 15 bases between.

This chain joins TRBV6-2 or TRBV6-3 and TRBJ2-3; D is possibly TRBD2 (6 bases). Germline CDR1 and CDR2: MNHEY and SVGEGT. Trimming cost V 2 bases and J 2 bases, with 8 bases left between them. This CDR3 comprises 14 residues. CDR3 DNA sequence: TGTGCCAGCAGTTACCCGGGAGACACAGATACGCAGTATTTT. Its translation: CASSYPGDTDTQYF.

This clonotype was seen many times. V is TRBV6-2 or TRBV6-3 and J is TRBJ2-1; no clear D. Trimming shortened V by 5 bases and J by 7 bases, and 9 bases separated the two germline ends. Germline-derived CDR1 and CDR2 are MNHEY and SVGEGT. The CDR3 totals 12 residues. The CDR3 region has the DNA TGTGCCAGCAGTGTCGCCCCGAATGAGCAGTTCTTC. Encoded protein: CASSVAPNEQFF.

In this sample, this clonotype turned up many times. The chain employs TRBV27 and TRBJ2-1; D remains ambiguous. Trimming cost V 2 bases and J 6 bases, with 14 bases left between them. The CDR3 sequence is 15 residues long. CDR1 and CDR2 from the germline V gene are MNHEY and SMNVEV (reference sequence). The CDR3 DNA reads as TGTGCCAGCAGTTTAACCGGGCCCTCGGGCAATGAGCAGTTCTTC. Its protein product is CASSLTGPSGNEQFF.

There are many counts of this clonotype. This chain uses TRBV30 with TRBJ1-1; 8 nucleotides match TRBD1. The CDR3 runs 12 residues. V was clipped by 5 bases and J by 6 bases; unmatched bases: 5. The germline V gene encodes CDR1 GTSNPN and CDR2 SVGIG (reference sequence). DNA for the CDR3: TGTGCCTGGTACCAGGGGGCATCTGAAGCTTTCTTT. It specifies CAWYQGASEAFF.

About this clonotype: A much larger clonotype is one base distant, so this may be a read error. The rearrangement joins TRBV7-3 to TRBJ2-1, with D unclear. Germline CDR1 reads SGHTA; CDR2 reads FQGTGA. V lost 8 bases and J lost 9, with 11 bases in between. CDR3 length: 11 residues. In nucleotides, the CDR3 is TGTGCCAGCGAGAAAGGGCCTGAGCAGTTCTTC. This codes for CASEKGPEQFF.

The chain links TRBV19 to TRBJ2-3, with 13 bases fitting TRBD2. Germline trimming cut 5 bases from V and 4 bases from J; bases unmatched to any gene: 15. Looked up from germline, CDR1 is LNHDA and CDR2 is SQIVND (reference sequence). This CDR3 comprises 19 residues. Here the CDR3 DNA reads TGTGCCAGTAGTCCCAGAACCGGGACTAGCGGGGACCTCCCAGATACGCAGTATTTT. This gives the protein CASSPRTGTSGDLPDTQYF.

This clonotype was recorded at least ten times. The CDR3 loop is CASSLREADRSEQYF. The CDR3 coding sequence is TGTGCCAGCAGCTTAAGGGAGGCAGACAGGTCCGAGCAGTACTTC. The gene calls are TRBV11-2 and TRBJ2-7; either TRBD1 or TRBD2 may supply D (6 bases each). The length of the CDR3 is 15 residues. The germline V gene has CDR1 SGHAT and CDR2 FQNNGV. V was shortened by 2 bases and J by 6 bases, with 17 bases between the two germline ends.

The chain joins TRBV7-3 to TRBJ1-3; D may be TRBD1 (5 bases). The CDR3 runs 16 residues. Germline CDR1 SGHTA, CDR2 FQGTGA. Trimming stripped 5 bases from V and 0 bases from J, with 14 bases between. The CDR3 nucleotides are TGTGCCAGCAGCCCTACACAGGCCCTCTCTGGAAACACCATATATTTT. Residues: CASSPTQALSGNTIYF.

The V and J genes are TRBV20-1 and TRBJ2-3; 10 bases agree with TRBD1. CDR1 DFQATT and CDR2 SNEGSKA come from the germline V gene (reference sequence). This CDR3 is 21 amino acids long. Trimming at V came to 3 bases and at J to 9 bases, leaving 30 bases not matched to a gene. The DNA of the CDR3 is TGCAGTGCTAGTGGGGGGTTTGGGACAGGGGACGTTCCGACATTCTTAGGAACGCAGTATTTT. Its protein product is CSASGGFGTGDVPTFLGTQYF.

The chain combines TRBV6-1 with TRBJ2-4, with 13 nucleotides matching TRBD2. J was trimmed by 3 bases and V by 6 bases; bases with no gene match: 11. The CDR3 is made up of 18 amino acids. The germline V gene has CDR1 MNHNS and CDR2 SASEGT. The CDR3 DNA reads TGTGCCAGCAGGAACCTACTAGCGGGGGGGCATGTCAAAAACATTCAGTACTTC. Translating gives CASRNLLAGGHVKNIQYF.

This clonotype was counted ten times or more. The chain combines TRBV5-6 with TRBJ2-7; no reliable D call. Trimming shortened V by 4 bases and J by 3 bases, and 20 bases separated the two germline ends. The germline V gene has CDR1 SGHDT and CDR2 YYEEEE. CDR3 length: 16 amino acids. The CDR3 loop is CASSGKGLVRSYEQYF. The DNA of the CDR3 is TGTGCCAGCAGCGGCAAGGGTTTGGTCAGGAGCTACGAGCAGTACTTC.

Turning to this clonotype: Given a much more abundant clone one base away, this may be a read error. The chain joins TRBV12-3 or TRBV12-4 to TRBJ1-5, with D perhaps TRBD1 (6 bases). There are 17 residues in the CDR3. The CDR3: CTSSAGAGGGRNQPQHF. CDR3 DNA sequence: TGTACCAGCAGTGCGGGGGCAGGAGGGGGGAGAAATCAGCCCCAGCATTTT.

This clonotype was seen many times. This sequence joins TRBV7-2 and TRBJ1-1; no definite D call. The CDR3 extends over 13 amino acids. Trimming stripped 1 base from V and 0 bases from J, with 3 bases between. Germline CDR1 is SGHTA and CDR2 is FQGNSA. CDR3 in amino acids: CASSLELNTEAFF. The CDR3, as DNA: TGTGCCAGCAGCTTAGAGTTGAACACTGAAGCTTTCTTT.

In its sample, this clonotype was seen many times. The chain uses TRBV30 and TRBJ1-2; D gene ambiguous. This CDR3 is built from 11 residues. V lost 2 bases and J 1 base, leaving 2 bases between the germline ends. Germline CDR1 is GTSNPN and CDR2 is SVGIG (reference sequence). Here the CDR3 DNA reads TGTGCCTGGAGTAATAACTATGGCTACACCTTC. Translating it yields CAWSNNYGYTF.

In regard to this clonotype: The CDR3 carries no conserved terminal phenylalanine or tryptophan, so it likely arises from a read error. This CDR3 reads CASRLMTGVYGYTL. The CDR3 nucleotides read TGTGCCAGCAGACTCATGACAGGGGTCTATGGCTACACCCTC. The J gene is TRBJ1-2, the V gene TRBV5-6; 8 bases are shared with TRBD1. J gave up 4 bases and V 5 bases, and 7 bases lay outside the gene matches. The CDR3 extends over 14 amino acids. CDR1 is SGHDT, CDR2 YYEEEE, per germline.

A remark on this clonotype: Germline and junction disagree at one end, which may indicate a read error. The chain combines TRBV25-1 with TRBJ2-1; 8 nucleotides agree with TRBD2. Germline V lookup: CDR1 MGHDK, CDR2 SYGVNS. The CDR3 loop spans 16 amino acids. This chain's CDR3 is CASENAGGVSYNEQLF. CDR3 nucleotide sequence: TGTGCCAGCGAAAACGCGGGGGGAGTCTCCTACAATGAGCAGCTCTTC.

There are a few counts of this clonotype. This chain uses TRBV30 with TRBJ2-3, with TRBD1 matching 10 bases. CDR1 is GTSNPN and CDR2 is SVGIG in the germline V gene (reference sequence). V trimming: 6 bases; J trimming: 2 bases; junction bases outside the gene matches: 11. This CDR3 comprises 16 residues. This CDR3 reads CACNIRDRGPTDTQYF. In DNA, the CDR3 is TGTGCCTGTAATATCCGGGACAGGGGCCCCACAGATACGCAGTATTTT.

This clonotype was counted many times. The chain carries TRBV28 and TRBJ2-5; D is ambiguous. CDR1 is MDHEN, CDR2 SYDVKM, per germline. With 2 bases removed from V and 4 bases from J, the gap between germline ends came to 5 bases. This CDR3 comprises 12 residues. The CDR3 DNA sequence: TGTGCCAGCAGTTTAAGGCCAGAGACCCAGTACTTC. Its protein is CASSLRPETQYF. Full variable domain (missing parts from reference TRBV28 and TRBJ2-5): DVKVTQSSRYLVKRTGEKVFLECVQDMDHENMFWYRQDPGLGLRLIYFSYDVKMKEKGDIPEGYSVSREKKERFSLILESASTNQTSMYLCASSLRPETQYFGPGTRLLVL.

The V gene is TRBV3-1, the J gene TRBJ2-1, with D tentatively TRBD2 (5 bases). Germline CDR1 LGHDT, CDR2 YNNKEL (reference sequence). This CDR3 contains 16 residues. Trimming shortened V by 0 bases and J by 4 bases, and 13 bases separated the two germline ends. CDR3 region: CASSQEVPGLYNEQFF. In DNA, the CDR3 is TGTGCCAGCAGCCAAGAAGTCCCCGGACTTTACAATGAGCAGTTCTTC.

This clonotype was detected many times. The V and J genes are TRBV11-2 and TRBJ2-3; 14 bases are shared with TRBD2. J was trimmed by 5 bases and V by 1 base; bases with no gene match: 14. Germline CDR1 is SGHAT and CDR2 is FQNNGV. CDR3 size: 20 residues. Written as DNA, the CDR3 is TGTGCCAGCAGCTTAGCGGAGTACGGGACTAGCGGGAGACGGGTAGATACGCAGTATTTT. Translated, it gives CASSLAEYGTSGRRVDTQYF.